This note documents a single TCR beta chain sequence. Its antigen is unknown. This sample was taken from a study of CD8+ T cells in alopecia areata. Treatment noted: oral pan-JAK inhibitor, 5-10 mg twice daily. Peripheral blood, together with lesional scalp punch biopsies, was collected from alopecia areata patients. Researchers picked out CD4+ and CD8+ T cells from PBMCs by sorting. V was pared by 5 bases and J by 5 bases, with 5 bases of the junction left unmatched. Germline V lookup: CDR1 GTSNPN, CDR2 SVGIG (reference sequence). The CDR3 covers 12 residues. Study-wide results and caveats: Scalp sequencing captures resident alphabeta T cells of normal skin too. Only a single nonresponder existed, so baseline CD8+ expansion links stay unclear.

Reverse transcription of extracted RNA yielded cDNA, which provided the sequencing template. Produced via immunoSEQ multiplex PCR; TCRdb's table is partial and in-frame only. The data contain 190,000 or so clones, 50% to 60% of them seen just once; the ten biggest clones take up roughly 3.3%. The clonotype was recovered from a human donor with alopecia areata. The gene calls are TRBV30 and TRBJ1-2; 7 bases align to TRBD1. The sample was CD4+ T cells sorted from blood, taken at week 4, from a patient treated with tofacitinib. The CDR3: CAWGTELYGYTF. The CDR3 bases are TGTGCCTGGGGGACAGAGCTTTATGGCTACACCTTC.